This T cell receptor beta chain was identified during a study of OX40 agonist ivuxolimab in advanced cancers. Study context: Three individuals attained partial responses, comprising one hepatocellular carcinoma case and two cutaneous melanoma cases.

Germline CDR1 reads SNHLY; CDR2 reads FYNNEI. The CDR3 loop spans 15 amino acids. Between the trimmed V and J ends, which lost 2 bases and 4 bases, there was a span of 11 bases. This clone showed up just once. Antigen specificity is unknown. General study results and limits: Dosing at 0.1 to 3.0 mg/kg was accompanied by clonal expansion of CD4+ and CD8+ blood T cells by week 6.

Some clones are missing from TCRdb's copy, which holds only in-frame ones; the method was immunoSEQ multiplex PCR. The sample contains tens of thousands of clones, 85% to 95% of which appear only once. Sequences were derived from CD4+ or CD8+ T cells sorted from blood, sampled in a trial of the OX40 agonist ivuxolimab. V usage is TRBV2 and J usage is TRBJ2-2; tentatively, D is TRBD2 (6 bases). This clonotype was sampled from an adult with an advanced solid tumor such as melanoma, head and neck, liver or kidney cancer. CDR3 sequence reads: CASSEFLGGTGELFF. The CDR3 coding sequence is TGTGCCAGCAGTGAATTCCTGGGAGGCACCGGGGAGCTGTTTTTT.